The rows below give T cell receptor beta chains drawn from one sample of a study of T cells in Graves' hyperthyroidism and ophthalmopathy. Using its own MiXCR run on the multiplex PCR reads, TCRdb lists one record per CDR3 protein. This repertoire shows over 400,000 distinct CDR3 sequences, less than 25% found once; its top ten account for around 47%. The sample consisted of blood. The receptors come from a woman aged 70-85 years with Graves' ophthalmopathy. CDR3s include the opening cysteine and the closing phenylalanine or tryptophan. D genes are given only for firm matches. Clone size, where shown, is once, few, many, or a class for clones that have expanded.

CASTLGWAGELFF,TGTGCCAGCACCTTGGGTTGGGCCGGGGAGCTGTTTTTT,NA,TRBV25-1,NA,13,TRBJ2-2
CASSQELRGGTEAFF,TGTGCCAGCAGCCAAGAGCTAAGGGGGGGCACTGAAGCTTTCTTT,NA,TRBV4-2,NA,15,TRBJ1-1
CASTKMEYGYTF,TGTGCCAGCACCAAAATGGAGTATGGCTACACCTTC,NA,TRBV6-1,NA,12,TRBJ1-2
CASRPPGTDTQYF,TGTGCCAGCCGACCCCCGGGCACAGATACGCAGTATTTT,NA,TRBV6-2/TRBV6-3,NA,13,TRBJ2-3
CASSQGRGAGRHEQFF,TGTGCCAGCAGCCAAGGGAGGGGAGCAGGGCGGCATGAGCAGTTCTTC,few,TRBV3-1,NA,16,TRBJ2-1
CASSEAGLDTQYF,TGTGCCAGCAGTGAAGCGGGCTTAGATACGCAGTATTTT,many,TRBV12-3/TRBV12-4,NA,13,TRBJ2-3
CASSLGTGASSGANVLTF,TGTGCCAGCAGTCTAGGGACAGGGGCCAGTTCTGGGGCCAACGTCCTGACTTTC,many,TRBV6-2/TRBV6-3,TRBD1,18,TRBJ2-6
CASSPGSYYGYTF,TGTGCCAGCAGTCCCGGGAGCTACTATGGCTACACCTTC,many,TRBV6-1,NA,13,TRBJ1-2
CASSLGDRGVRGASTDTQYF,TGTGCCAGCAGTTTAGGGGACAGGGGGGTCCGCGGGGCTAGCACAGATACGCAGTATTTT,few,TRBV27,TRBD1,20,TRBJ2-3
CASSLLQVNEQYF,TGTGCCAGCAGCTTGTTACAGGTTAACGAGCAGTACTTC,many,TRBV7-8,NA,13,TRBJ2-7
CASSLEHRDLAKNIQYF,TGTGCCAGCAGCTTGGAGCACAGGGATTTAGCCAAAAACATTCAGTACTTC,NA,TRBV5-7,NA,17,TRBJ2-4
CASSRHPGAPNEKLFF,TGTGCCAGCTCACGACACCCAGGGGCACCTAATGAAAAACTGTTTTTT,NA,TRBV18,NA,16,TRBJ1-4
CASSRPTSGTYNEQFF,TGTGCCAGCAGCCGCCCGACTAGCGGAACCTACAATGAGCAGTTCTTC,many,TRBV11-2,TRBD2,16,TRBJ2-1
CASKPGTNTEAFF,TGCGCCAGTAAGCCGGGCACGAACACTGAAGCTTTCTTT,NA,TRBV5-1,NA,13,TRBJ1-1
CSASPPPGREAGNTIYF,TGCAGTGCTAGTCCTCCCCCCGGCAGGGAGGCCGGAAACACCATATATTTT,NA,TRBV20-1,NA,17,TRBJ1-3
CSVSGRGVADTQYF,TGCAGTGTTAGCGGGAGGGGCGTAGCAGATACGCAGTATTTT,few,TRBV20-1,TRBD2,14,TRBJ2-3
CASTPRDSGRAHEQFF,TGTGCCAGCACTCCTCGGGATAGCGGGAGGGCGCATGAGCAGTTCTTC,NA,TRBV5-5,TRBD2,16,TRBJ2-1
CASTEGVGNQPQHF,TGTGCCAGTACCGAGGGGGTAGGCAATCAGCCCCAGCATTTT,NA,TRBV19,NA,14,TRBJ1-5
CASSGGGLDNEQFF,TGTGCCAGCAGCGGGGGGGGTCTTGACAATGAGCAGTTCTTC,NA,TRBV7-3,TRBD2,14,TRBJ2-1
CASSLGGRPTDTQYF,TGCGCCAGCAGCTTAGGGGGACGACCTACAGATACGCAGTATTTT,few,TRBV5-1,NA,15,TRBJ2-3
CASSLYGDKNIQYF,TGTGCCAGCAGTTTATACGGAGACAAAAACATTCAGTACTTC,many,TRBV28,NA,14,TRBJ2-4
CASSDSGDYSNQPQHF,TGTGCCAGCAGCGATTCAGGCGATTATAGCAATCAGCCCCAGCATTTT,few,TRBV5-5,NA,16,TRBJ1-5
CSALPPSGASYEQYF,TGCAGTGCCCTGCCCCCTAGCGGGGCTTCCTACGAGCAGTACTTC,NA,TRBV20-1,TRBD2,15,TRBJ2-7
CATSSFTSGASYEQYF,TGTGCCACCAGTTCATTTACTAGCGGGGCTTCCTACGAGCAGTACTTC,NA,TRBV24-1,TRBD2,16,TRBJ2-7
CASSQGGGLTDTQYF,TGTGCCAGCAGCCAAGGAGGGGGCCTCACAGATACGCAGTATTTT,many,TRBV3-1,TRBD1,15,TRBJ2-3
CAWGRGGVGHATAYEQYF,TGTGCCTGGGGCAGGGGGGGGGTAGGCCACGCCACCGCCTACGAGCAGTACTTC,NA,TRBV30,NA,18,TRBJ2-7
CASSFLARDTQYF,TGTGCCAGCAGTTTCCTAGCAAGGGATACGCAGTATTTT,many,TRBV28,NA,13,TRBJ2-3
CASALRPGQSNTGELFF,TGTGCCAGCGCTCTCCGTCCCGGACAGTCGAACACCGGGGAGCTGTTTTTT,many,TRBV3-1,NA,17,TRBJ2-2
CASSYSGLGNTEAFF,TGTGCCAGCAGTTACTCAGGGTTGGGGAACACTGAAGCTTTCTTT,few,TRBV6-5,NA,15,TRBJ1-1
CASTIGAQYGYTF,TGTGCCAGCACCATCGGGGCACAGTATGGCTACACCTTC,NA,TRBV6-1,NA,13,TRBJ1-2
CSAGQGGSTDTQYF,TGCAGTGCTGGACAGGGTGGCAGCACAGATACGCAGTATTTT,NA,TRBV20-1,TRBD1,14,TRBJ2-3
CASTRLAGLDTQYF,TGTGCCAGCACCAGACTAGCGGGATTGGATACGCAGTATTTT,few,TRBV6-1,TRBD2,14,TRBJ2-3
CASSYSNLASYEQYF,TGTGCCAGCAGTTACTCGAACTTAGCCTCCTACGAGCAGTACTTC,few,TRBV6-5,NA,15,TRBJ2-7
CASSPSGLPGYTF,TGTGCCAGCAGCCCCTCGGGGCTACCTGGCTACACCTTC,few,TRBV7-2,NA,13,TRBJ1-2
CASSSPWDTEAFF,TGTGCCAGCAGTTCCCCCTGGGACACTGAAGCTTTCTTT,many,TRBV27,NA,13,TRBJ1-1
CASSKSSSSYNEQFF,TGTGCCAGCAGTAAGTCGTCGAGCTCCTACAATGAGCAGTTCTTC,few,TRBV12-3/TRBV12-4,NA,15,TRBJ2-1
CASSPGLAGETGELFF,TGTGCCAGCAGCCCCGGACTAGCGGGAGAGACCGGGGAGCTGTTTTTT,NA,TRBV7-6,TRBD2,16,TRBJ2-2
CASSYTGQETQYF,TGCGCCAGCAGCTATACAGGGCAAGAGACCCAGTACTTC,NA,TRBV5-1,NA,13,TRBJ2-5
CASRGGREYLDGYTF,TGTGCCAGCAGGGGTGGCAGGGAGTATTTGGATGGCTACACCTTC,NA,TRBV27,NA,15,TRBJ1-2
CASSPLGPGSYEQYF,TGTGCCAGCAGTCCCCTTGGCCCTGGCTCCTACGAGCAGTACTTC,few,TRBV6-1,NA,15,TRBJ2-7
CASSFPTSGTLNTGELFF,TGTGCCAGCAGTTTTCCCACTAGCGGGACCCTGAACACCGGGGAGCTGTTTTTT,once,TRBV28,TRBD2,18,TRBJ2-2
CASSVASSGITDTQYF,TGTGCCAGCAGCGTGGCGTCTAGCGGGATCACAGATACGCAGTATTTT,NA,TRBV9,TRBD2,16,TRBJ2-3
CASSPQGLANYGYTF,TGTGCCAGCAGCCCCCAGGGCTTAGCTAACTATGGCTACACCTTC,NA,TRBV11-2,NA,15,TRBJ1-2
CASSIGEGSQPQHF,TGTGCCAGTAGTATCGGAGAAGGGAGTCAGCCCCAGCATTTT,once,TRBV19,NA,14,TRBJ1-5
CASSVGTSGSYEQYF,TGTGCCAGCAGCGTAGGGACTAGCGGGTCCTACGAGCAGTACTTC,many,TRBV9,TRBD2,15,TRBJ2-7
CSASQPNTGELFF,TGCAGTGCTAGCCAGCCGAACACCGGGGAGCTGTTTTTT,NA,TRBV20-1,NA,13,TRBJ2-2
CASSSDRANYGYTF,TGTGCCAGCAGTTCGGACAGAGCTAACTATGGCTACACCTTC,many,TRBV6-1,NA,14,TRBJ1-2
CASSLSTRGLSPLHF,TGTGCCAGCTCTCTGAGTACGCGTGGGCTTTCACCCCTCCACTTT,NA,TRBV18,NA,15,TRBJ1-6
CASSKQGTEAFF,TGTGCCAGCAGTAAACAGGGGACTGAAGCTTTCTTT,NA,TRBV6-9,TRBD1,12,TRBJ1-1
CASSYRDFYNEQFF,TGCGCCAGCAGCTACCGGGACTTCTACAATGAGCAGTTCTTC,few,TRBV5-1,NA,14,TRBJ2-1
CASTPEDGGEQYF,TGTGCCAGCACCCCCGAGGACGGGGGCGAGCAGTACTTC,few,TRBV9,NA,13,TRBJ2-7
CASSYRGRSGNTIYF,TGTGCCAGCAGTTACCGGGGTCGTTCTGGAAACACCATATATTTT,NA,TRBV6-2/TRBV6-3,NA,15,TRBJ1-3